This T cell receptor beta chain was identified in a study of T cell repertoires in cytomegalovirus infection. Across the study: Selected CMV epitopes included recently identified HLA-C-restricted ones as well as well-studied HLA-B-restricted ones.

Turning to this clonotype: The antigen remains undetermined.

Broader study findings: The cumulative frequency of public TCR beta families identified carriers of CMV plus the relevant HLA.

This CDR3 comprises 15 residues. Germline lookup yields CDR1 SGHVS and CDR2 FQNEAQ. V lost 4 bases, J lost 7 bases, and 19 bases lay in between. Using its own MiXCR run on the reads, TCRdb lists one record per CDR3 protein. The table has 650,000 to 850,000 distinct CDR3 sequences, just under 30% seen once. The rearrangement links TRBV7-8 to TRBJ2-5; TRBD1 is a possible D gene (5 bases). This receptor was obtained from a human donor in good health (CMV status not recorded). Some clones in this sample may be carry-over from other donors' samples. Here the sequenced sample was cultured CD8+ T cells from PBMCs, taken from culture after CMV antigen stimulation. The CDR3 DNA sequence: TGTGCCAGCAGCTCACAGGAGACAGCGTCGGCGACCCAGTACTTC. It encodes CASSSQETASATQYF.